The clone carrying this T cell receptor beta chain was counted many times. This sample was included in a study of T cells after yellow fever vaccination. This CDR3 contains 16 residues. The ends were cut back, 5 bases at V and 7 bases at J, with 21 bases in the middle. The germline V gene encodes CDR1 SGHVS and CDR2 FQNEAQ. TCRdb re-analysed the 5' RACE reads in MiXCR, keeping a single row per CDR3 protein. The data hold 160,000 or so distinct CDR3 sequences, with 6% to 7.5% observed a single time. The TCR originated in a man younger than 35 who received the YFV17D yellow fever vaccine. The starting material was CD4+ T cells sorted from PBMCs, obtained less than 6 days after the first yellow fever vaccination. The chain is built from TRBV7-8 and TRBJ1-3; a weak D match, TRBD1 (5 bases). In DNA, the CDR3 is TGTGCCAGCAGCCCCAGACGTGGGGGGGGATGGAACACCATATATTTT. It translates to CASSPRRGGGWNTIYF.